These T cell receptor beta chains were read from a single sample in a study of blood T cell repertoires in COVID-19. The data were produced by immunoSEQ multiplex PCR, yet TCRdb's version contains in-frame clones alone and is incomplete. This table has 210,000 or so clones, 90% appearing once. The specimen sequenced was peripheral blood. All receptors derive from a man between 50 and 59 years old with acute or convalescent COVID-19. CDR3s include the opening cysteine and the closing phenylalanine or tryptophan. A D gene is named only where the DNA matches it firmly. Not every row has a clone size; where given, it reads once, few, many or a size class.

TRBJ2-1 NA TRBV11-3 NA TGTGCCAGCAGCTTAGCGGGAAGCTCCTACAATGAGCAGTTCTTC CASSLAGSSYNEQFF
TRBJ2-5 NA TRBV7-8 TRBD1 TGTGCCAGCAGCCTCTACGATGGGGACAGTATTAGAAAAGAGACCCAGTACTTC CASSLYDGDSIRKETQYF
TRBJ2-7 NA TRBV6-5 NA TGTGCCAGCCAGGTCCAGGTTCGGTTCCACGAGCAGTACTTC CASQVQVRFHEQYF
TRBJ1-4 NA TRBV18 NA TGTGCCAGCTCACCAACAGGACAGTCTAATGAAAAACTGTTTTTT CASSPTGQSNEKLFF
TRBJ2-5 NA TRBV28 NA TGTGCCAGCAGTTTAATAGGACAAGTCGAGGAGACCCAGTACTTC CASSLIGQVEETQYF
TRBJ1-4 NA TRBV4-3 NA TGCGCCAGCAGCCAAGATAATGCAGGGGCCATTAATGAAAAACTGTTTTTT CASSQDNAGAINEKLFF
TRBJ2-3 NA TRBV27 NA TGTGCCAGCAGTTCGTCCTTTGAGGAGCGGGATACGCAGTATTTT CASSSSFEERDTQYF
TRBJ1-2 NA TRBV9 NA TGTGCCAGCAGCGTAGACGGCTATGGCTACACCTTC CASSVDGYGYTF
TRBJ2-5 NA TRBV18 TRBD1 TGTGCCAGCTCACCGTATACTGGACAGGAAGAGACCCAGTACTTC CASSPYTGQEETQYF
TRBJ2-1 NA TRBV24-1 TRBD2 TGTGCCACCAGTGATCCCCCCGGGACTAGCGGGTACAATGAGCAGTTCTTC CATSDPPGTSGYNEQFF
TRBJ2-7 few TRBV14 TRBD2 TGTGCCAGCAGCCCGAGCGGGGTAAGGAGGTACGAGCAGTACTTC CASSPSGVRRYEQYF
TRBJ1-1 NA TRBV12-3/TRBV12-4 NA TGTGCCAGCAGTTTGGGCGGGAGAGGGGAAGCTTTCTTT CASSLGGRGEAFF
TRBJ1-1 NA TRBV7-3 TRBD1 TGTGCCAGCAGCTTCACAGGGGAAACTGAAGCTTTCTTT CASSFTGETEAFF
TRBJ1-6 NA TRBV7-8 TRBD1 TGTGCCAGCAGCTTAGAGGCAGGGGGTTTTAATTCACCCCTCCACTTT CASSLEAGGFNSPLHF
TRBJ2-3 NA TRBV4-3 TRBD2 TGCGCCAGCAGCCGAGAGAGACCGGGACTAGCGTTAGATACGCAGTATTTT CASSRERPGLALDTQYF
TRBJ2-7 NA TRBV10-2 NA TGCGCCAGCACTCTGCGGACTGGCGGAGAGCAGTACTTC CASTLRTGGEQYF
TRBJ2-2 NA TRBV7-3 TRBD2 TGTGCCAGCAGCTTGGGGGGACTAGCGGGCACCGGGGAGCTGTTTTTT CASSLGGLAGTGELFF
TRBJ2-1 NA TRBV19 TRBD2 TGTGCCAGTAGTATAGGGCGGGGGACCTACAATGAGCAGTTCTTC CASSIGRGTYNEQFF
TRBJ2-3 NA TRBV7-3 TRBD2 TGTGCCAGCAGCTTCTTGGCGGGAGGCACAGATACGCAGTATTTT CASSFLAGGTDTQYF
TRBJ2-1 NA TRBV7-3 NA TGTGCCAGCAGCAGTGGCCTAGATAGTGAGCAGTTCTTC CASSSGLDSEQFF
TRBJ2-7 NA TRBV30 NA TGTGCCTGGAGCCCTACTGGGCCAAATGAGCAGTACTTC CAWSPTGPNEQYF
TRBJ2-4 NA TRBV19 NA TGTGCCAGTAGTACTCACAGTAACATTCAGTACTTC CASSTHSNIQYF
TRBJ1-2 NA TRBV7-9 NA TGTGCCAGCAGCTTAGGTCGCGAGGATGGCTACACCTTC CASSLGREDGYTF
TRBJ1-2 NA TRBV11-2 NA TGTGCCAGCAGCCCCCGGCGGGGGGTCCCTATCTATGGCTACACCTTC CASSPRRGVPIYGYTF
TRBJ1-4 NA TRBV6-5 NA TGTGCCAGCAGTTATTTTACGGCCTCTCGGGATGAAAAACTGTTTTTT CASSYFTASRDEKLFF
TRBJ1-1 NA TRBV28 NA TGTGCCAGCATCCCCCGGACAGCAAACACTGAAGCTTTCTTT CASIPRTANTEAFF
TRBJ2-3 NA TRBV9 TRBD1 TGTGCCAGCAGCGACGGACAGGGGATAGATACGCAGTATTTT CASSDGQGIDTQYF
TRBJ2-5 NA TRBV6-5 NA TGTGCCACCTTTTCCTTACTACAAGAGACCCAGTACTTC CATFSLLQETQYF
TRBJ1-5 NA TRBV25-1 TRBD1 TGTGCCAGCAGGAGGGGGCCGGATCAGCCCCAGCATTTT CASRRGPDQPQHF
TRBJ2-5 NA TRBV28 NA TGTGCCAGCAGTTTCGGCCAGCGGGACCAAGAGACCCAGTACTTC CASSFGQRDQETQYF
TRBJ2-2 NA TRBV24-1 NA TGTGCCACCAGAACAGGGACCGGGGAGCTGTTTTTT CATRTGTGELFF
TRBJ2-1 NA TRBV3-1/TRBV3-2 NA TGTGCCAGCAGCCAAGATGGGCCAGGACAGCTTACCTACAATGAGCAGTTCTTC CASSQDGPGQLTYNEQFF
TRBJ1-2 NA TRBV18 NA TGTGCCAGCTCACCAAGTTTCCAGAACTATGGCTACACCTTC CASSPSFQNYGYTF
TRBJ1-1 NA TRBV6-6 TRBD1 TGTGCCAGCAGTTACGTGGGACAGGGGGCTCAAGCTTTCTTT CASSYVGQGAQAFF
TRBJ2-1 NA TRBV11-2 TRBD2 TGTGCCAGCAGCTTAGCCGGGACTAGCGGGGGTTACAATGAGCAGTTCTTC CASSLAGTSGGYNEQFF
TRBJ2-5 NA TRBV10-3 TRBD1 TGTGCCATCAGCTCGACAGGGCAAGAGACCCAGTACTTC CAISSTGQETQYF
TRBJ2-5 once TRBV7-2 NA TGTGCCAGCAGCGCCGGAGTTCTTGGGGAGACCCAGTACTTC CASSAGVLGETQYF
TRBJ2-7 NA TRBV18 NA TGTGCCAGCTCACTAGCCCGGACAGTTTCGCAGGGCGAGCAGTACTTC CASSLARTVSQGEQYF
TRBJ1-1 NA TRBV20-1 NA TGCAGTGCTAGTCCAGAAATGAACACTGAAGCTTTCTTT CSASPEMNTEAFF
TRBJ2-7 NA TRBV28 TRBD1 TGTGCCAGCAGTTTGTCCTGGACAGGCGACGAGCAGTACTTC CASSLSWTGDEQYF
TRBJ2-1 NA TRBV10-2 TRBD2 TGCGCCAGCAGTCGGACTAGCGGGAGGGTCGGTGAGCAGTTCTTC CASSRTSGRVGEQFF
TRBJ2-2 NA TRBV6-2/TRBV6-3 TRBD1 TGTGCCAGCAGTCCGGGACAGGGTGGAAACACCGGGGAGCTGTTTTTT CASSPGQGGNTGELFF
TRBJ1-4 NA TRBV7-9 NA TGTGCCAGCAGCTCCTTCTGGGGGAGGAAGGAAAAACTGTTTTTT CASSSFWGRKEKLFF
TRBJ2-5 once TRBV10-3 NA TGTGCCATTGGCGGAACTCAAGAGACCCAGTACTTC CAIGGTQETQYF
TRBJ1-1 NA TRBV13 TRBD1 TGTGCCAGCAGCTTAGTGCGGCAAGGGGGCCTAAACACTGAAGCTTTCTTT CASSLVRQGGLNTEAFF
TRBJ2-1 NA TRBV5-4 TRBD2 TGTGCCAGCAGCTTGTTGTATTCTAGCGGGAGGGGTGAGCAGTTCTTC CASSLLYSSGRGEQFF
TRBJ2-1 NA TRBV5-6 TRBD2 TGTGCCAGCAGCGCGGGAGGGATGGGGCAGTTCTTC CASSAGGMGQFF
TRBJ2-5 NA TRBV3-1/TRBV3-2 NA TGTGCCAGCAGTCAACCTTATCAGGTCCCAGGGACCCAGTACTTC CASSQPYQVPGTQYF
TRBJ1-1 once TRBV9 NA TGTGCCAGCAGCGTAGGAGGCAGCATGAACACTGAAGCTTTCTTT CASSVGGSMNTEAFF
TRBJ2-2 NA TRBV27 NA TGTGCCAGCAGTTTACTAGCTACGTTACCGCGAGGGGGCGGGGAGCTGTTTTTT CASSLLATLPRGGGELFF
TRBJ2-7 NA TRBV12-3/TRBV12-4 TRBD2 TGTGCCAGCAGTCCCAACCTTGGAGCGGGATCTTTCTTC CASSPNLGAGSFF
TRBJ2-7 NA TRBV5-1 TRBD1 TGCGCCAGCAGCTTGGACCTTACAGGGGGTTCCTACGAGCAGTACTTC CASSLDLTGGSYEQYF
TRBJ1-3 NA TRBV7-2 TRBD1 TGTGCCAGCAGCTTATGGGACAGGAGCTCTGGAAACACCATATATTTT CASSLWDRSSGNTIYF